Below are 8 T cell receptor beta chains sequenced from a single sample in a study of T-cell memory formation after mild COVID-19 (dated by TCRdb to the early 2020s). The library was built by means of 5' RACE. The instrument given in TCRdb is Illumina NovaSeq 6000. The raw public reads went through TCRdb reprocessing: fastp at Q25, MiXCR clone calling, in-frame beta chains kept. Every entry covers one CDR3 protein and lists the most common genes and DNA from its rows. The sample yields roughly 110,000 distinct CDR3 sequences; about a fifth were counted once. Clones ranked in the top ten supply roughly two fifths of the sample. Sequencing used PBMCs or a T cell subset sorted from them (not recorded which). The receptors were sampled from a man aged 18 to 30 who had mild COVID-19 (a few samples of this study predate the infection). The sample titles of this study are shuffled in the database, so cell type and time point are left out; the donor was told from shared clones.

J is TRBJ1-2 and V is TRBV12-3 or TRBV12-4, with 8 positions matching TRBD1. CDR3 size: 17 residues. J was trimmed by 8 bases and V by 1 base; bases with no gene match: 15. CDR3 protein: CASSLGRAKTGVEGYTF. The DNA of the CDR3 is TGTGCCAGCAGTTTAGGTAGGGCCAAGACAGGGGTAGAAGGCTACACCTTC.

This clonotype was seen more than once but under ten times. The chain links TRBV11-2 to TRBJ2-1; no reliable D call. The V gene lost 5 bases and the J gene lost 0 bases, with 11 bases spanning the gap. Germline lookup yields CDR1 SGHAT and CDR2 FQNNGV. This CDR3 has 15 amino acids. CDR3 coding DNA: TGTGCCAGCAGCCCTAAGTCAAACTCCTACAATGAGCAGTTCTTC. This encodes CASSPKSNSYNEQFF.

This clonotype was recorded at least ten times. The V call is TRBV12-3 or TRBV12-4, the J call TRBJ1-2; D perhaps matches TRBD1 (5 bases). The CDR3 consists of 13 residues. Trimming shortened V by 6 bases and J by 4 bases, and 12 bases separated the two germline ends. The CDR3 spells CASSLGASYGYTF. As DNA, the CDR3 is TGTGCCAGCAGCCTCGGGGCCAGCTATGGCTACACCTTC.

This clonotype was seen more than once but under ten times. The chain is built from TRBV4-3 and TRBJ2-1; tentative D call: TRBD1 (5 bases). Germline lookup yields CDR1 LGHNA and CDR2 YSLEER. The CDR3 loop spans 13 amino acids. The ends were cut back, 4 bases at V and 6 bases at J, with 10 bases in the middle. The CDR3: CASSLTGSNEQFF. The CDR3 DNA follows: TGCGCCAGCAGCCTCACAGGCTCCAATGAGCAGTTCTTC.

The chain has TRBV4-2 and TRBJ2-7; D gene unclear. From germline, CDR1 is LGHNA and CDR2 YNFKEQ. V was pared by 1 base and J by 5 bases, with 12 bases between. The CDR3 runs 14 residues. The CDR3 region has the DNA TGTGCCAGCAGCCAAGTTCCCATTCCCAACGAGCAGTACTTC. Protein sequence: CASSQVPIPNEQYF.

This clonotype occurred a few times. The rearrangement uses TRBV7-9 and TRBJ2-4; D might be TRBD2 (5 bases). CDR3 size: 14 residues. Per the germline V gene, CDR1 is SEHNR and CDR2 is FQNEAQ (reference sequence). The germline V and J ends were trimmed by 3 bases and 7 bases, with 13 bases remaining between them. CDR3 sequence reads: CASSLPETGNIQYF. CDR3 bases: TGTGCCAGCAGCTTGCCGGAAACGGGGAACATTCAGTACTTC.

This clonotype has at least ten counts. V and J are TRBV11-2 and TRBJ2-3; TRBD2 matches at 11 bases. CDR1 is SGHAT, CDR2 FQNNGV, per germline. The CDR3 runs 16 residues. V lost 7 bases to trimming and J lost 2 bases; unmatched junction nucleotides: 8. CDR3 in DNA: TGTGCCAGCAACTTGGCTAGCGGGGGGTCCACAGATACGCAGTATTTT. It codes for CASNLASGGSTDTQYF.

Only a few counts were recorded for this clonotype. The chain recombines TRBV9 with TRBJ2-3; tentative D call: TRBD2 (6 bases). The length of the CDR3 is 17 residues. Germline CDR1 and CDR2: SGDLS and YYNGEE. The V end lost 4 bases, the J end lost 0 bases, and 18 bases lay between the germline ends. The CDR3 region is CASSTRVSGISTDTQYF. The CDR3 nucleotides are TGTGCCAGCAGCACCCGGGTTAGCGGCATTAGCACAGATACGCAGTATTTT.